Listed below are T cell receptor beta chains from one sample, sequenced in a study of blood T cell repertoires in COVID-19. Measured with immunoSEQ multiplex PCR; TCRdb has only the in-frame clones, and not every one. In the table there are approximately 390,000 clones, about 90% of which are singletons. The sample taken for sequencing was peripheral blood. These receptors all come from a woman aged 60-70 years with COVID-19, enrolled during active disease. CDR3s leave out the opening cysteine and the closing phenylalanine or tryptophan. Rows give clone size only sometimes, using once, few, many, or a class for an expanded clone.

clone_size v_call cdr3_length cdr3_aa
- TRBV5-5 15 ASSLAVGGGNQETQY
- TRBV6-1 16 ASSGGTGALLLNNEQF
- TRBV5-5 12 ASLRLDTGYEQY
- TRBV6-1 14 ASSEGSGGAGQPQH
- TRBV19 13 ASSDRGTGTAEAF
once TRBV6-5 11 ASSLISGNTIY
once TRBV5-1 13 ASSWSGTGTDTQY
- TRBV29-1 11 SADTGMNTEAF
- TRBV28 11 ASRGDLGSPLH
once TRBV7-3 13 ASSSGGQFGETQY
- TRBV6-2/TRBV6-3 12 ASSNTYSGNTIY
few TRBV9 12 ASSAGTGVHEQY
- TRBV4-2 12 ASSQGQGAEKLF
- TRBV7-3 14 ASSRRGGGENTEAF
- TRBV25-1 13 ASSEARLAGGKQY
- TRBV4-2 12 ASSQSTGAAEQY
- TRBV7-3 14 ASSFQGGANTGELF
- TRBV28 12 ASSLTGSNYGYT
once TRBV7-9 11 ASSWRQYNEQF
- TRBV2 13 ASRVAGGSYNEQF
- TRBV25-1 11 ASRGGKNSPLH
- TRBV12-5 13 ASGLPPDGNYGYT
- TRBV19 12 ASQQSSYNSPLH
- TRBV5-8 14 ASSSGQLTSVGELF
- TRBV2 14 ASSELGAGRNEKLF
- TRBV19 11 ASTGVRYNEQF
- TRBV28 12 ASSPGGEVYGYT
- TRBV4-1 14 ASSPVGLAGGQTQY
once TRBV30 10 AWSRLYNEQF
- TRBV5-6 14 ASSRDRGTGANVLT
- TRBV28 12 ASSLTVNNQPQH